This T cell receptor beta chain was profiled in a study of cytomegalovirus exposure and HLA in healthy donors. Overall study findings and caveats: With high specificity and sensitivity, the classifier reportedly diagnosed cytomegalovirus status. The investigators catalogued some 160 TCR beta chains as cytomegalovirus-associated. Highest at DRB1 and lowest at HLA-C, TCR association rates differed among HLA loci in a later analysis. CMV serostatus was the only immune exposure information that was available.

A remark on this clone: Its antigen is as yet unknown.

Vbeta (60) and Jbeta (13) primers were used in the PCR. Libraries were prepared by immunoSEQ multiplex PCR; TCRdb keeps only in-frame clonotypes and omits some of them. The sample holds 100,000 to 150,000 clones, under 80% seen once. Germline CDR1 is MNHEY and CDR2 is SMNVEV (reference sequence). This CDR3 spans 14 amino acids. The V segment lost 5 bases and the J segment 5 bases; nucleotides outside the gene matches: 7. Source material: PBMCs. The chain has TRBV27 and TRBJ1-2; TRBD1 matches 8 bases. This TCR was recovered from a woman aged 55-69 years in good health and CMV-seropositive. The CDR3 nucleotides are TGTGCCAGCAGTGAGACAGGGGAGTGGTATGGCTACACCTTC. Protein product: CASSETGEWYGYTF.